These T cell receptor beta chains were read from a single sample in a study of blood T cell repertoires in COVID-19. Some clones are missing from TCRdb's copy, which holds only in-frame ones; the method was immunoSEQ multiplex PCR. The sample has hundreds of thousands of clones, about nine tenths seen once. The sequenced sample consisted of peripheral blood. The receptors originated from a woman in her twenties or thirties with active or convalescent COVID-19. CDR3s include the opening cysteine and the closing phenylalanine or tryptophan. The D gene is left open where the match is weak. A clone size is listed for some rows: how often the clone was seen (once, few, many), or a class if it is expanded.

clone_size d_call j_call v_call cdr3_aa cdr3_nt
- - TRBJ1-5 TRBV6-5 CASSYLVVSSNQPQHF TGTGCCAGCAGTTACTTGGTAGTTAGTAGCAATCAGCCCCAGCATTTT
- TRBD1 TRBJ1-1 TRBV30 CAWRPTGEATEAFF TGTGCCTGGAGGCCAACAGGGGAGGCCACTGAAGCTTTCTTT
- TRBD2 TRBJ2-1 TRBV2 CASSERTSGYNEQFF TGTGCCAGCAGTGAACGGACTAGCGGTTACAATGAGCAGTTCTTC
- - TRBJ2-5 TRBV9 CASSVAPTAGQETQYF TGTGCCAGCAGCGTAGCGCCGACGGCGGGACAAGAGACCCAGTACTTC
- - TRBJ1-5 TRBV4-1 CASSSDRSNQPQHF TGCGCCAGCAGCAGCGACAGGAGCAATCAGCCCCAGCATTTT
- TRBD2 TRBJ2-6 TRBV10-3 CAISAASGGVSGANVLTF TGTGCCATCAGTGCGGCTAGCGGGGGAGTCTCTGGGGCCAACGTCCTGACTTTC
- - TRBJ2-1 TRBV6-4 CASSVSNYNEQFF TGTGCCAGCAGTGTTTCTAACTACAATGAGCAGTTCTTC
- TRBD2 TRBJ2-2 TRBV27 CASSLKASGFTGELFF TGTGCCAGCAGTTTAAAGGCTAGCGGGTTCACCGGGGAGCTGTTTTTT
- - TRBJ1-2 TRBV4-1 CASSQAYGYTF TGCGCCAGCAGCCAAGCTTATGGCTACACCTTC
- TRBD2 TRBJ2-3 TRBV10-3 CAGGGDTDTQYF TGTGCCGGGGGAGGGGACACAGATACGCAGTATTTT
- TRBD1 TRBJ2-7 TRBV6-5 CASLQGAKTYEQYF TGTGCCAGCCTACAGGGGGCAAAGACCTACGAGCAGTACTTC
few TRBD1 TRBJ2-7 TRBV7-9 CASSPRGQGASYEQYF TGTGCCAGCAGCCCACGCGGACAGGGGGCCTCCTACGAGCAGTACTTC
- TRBD1 TRBJ2-3 TRBV12-3/TRBV12-4 CASSGTGDTQYF TGTGCCAGCAGCGGGACAGGGGATACGCAGTATTTT
- TRBD1 TRBJ1-6 TRBV19 CASSISGGPNSPLHF TGTGCCAGTAGTATCTCAGGGGGTCCTAATTCACCCCTCCACTTT
- TRBD2 TRBJ2-7 TRBV5-1 CASSLVLAGGQDEQYF TGCGCCAGCAGCTTGGTTTTAGCGGGAGGCCAAGACGAGCAGTACTTC
- TRBD2 TRBJ2-7 TRBV3-1/TRBV3-2 CASSRSGGAYEQYF TGTGCCAGCAGCCGGAGCGGGGGGGCTTACGAGCAGTACTTC
- TRBD1 TRBJ2-7 TRBV5-4 CASSPPGKGAYEQYF TGTGCCAGCAGCCCGCCGGGGAAGGGGGCTTACGAGCAGTACTTC
- TRBD2 TRBJ2-1 TRBV7-2 CASSRSPSGNNEQFF TGTGCCAGCAGCCGCTCCCCTAGCGGAAACAATGAGCAGTTCTTC
- - TRBJ1-3 TRBV3-1/TRBV3-2 CASSTPGRSSGNTIYF TGTGCCAGCAGTACCCCGGGTCGTAGCTCTGGAAACACCATATATTTT
- TRBD1 TRBJ2-2 TRBV7-7 CASSAGQGASGELFF TGTGCCAGCAGCGCAGGACAGGGGGCAAGCGGGGAGCTGTTTTTT
- - TRBJ1-1 TRBV10-3 CAISEEPGNTEAFF TGTGCCATCAGTGAAGAACCAGGGAACACTGAAGCTTTCTTT
- TRBD1 TRBJ1-2 TRBV18 CASSPVRGQGNDYGYTF TGTGCCAGCTCTCCTGTTAGGGGACAGGGAAACGACTATGGCTACACCTTC
- TRBD1 TRBJ1-1 TRBV7-9 CASSLEQGAPGLKAFF TGTGCCAGCAGCTTAGAGCAGGGGGCCCCGGGATTGAAAGCTTTCTTT
- TRBD2 TRBJ2-5 TRBV5-1 CASSPTSGQETQYF TGCGCCAGCAGCCCAACTAGCGGCCAAGAGACCCAGTACTTC
- TRBD1 TRBJ1-2 TRBV6-4 CASSPGQGGSVYGYTF TGTGCCAGCAGTCCGGGACAGGGGGGCTCTGTCTATGGCTACACCTTC
- - TRBJ2-7 TRBV5-1 CASSLGQDYEQYF TGCGCCAGCAGCTTGGGACAGGACTACGAGCAGTACTTC
once TRBD1 TRBJ1-6 TRBV13 CASSPRQGSNSPLHF TGTGCCAGCAGCCCCCGACAGGGGAGTAATTCACCCCTCCACTTT
- - TRBJ1-2 TRBV2 CASSVVEDYGYTF TGTGCCAGCAGTGTAGTGGAGGACTATGGCTACACCTTC
- - TRBJ2-1 TRBV29-1 CSVTGRLAYNEQFF TGCAGCGTTACAGGACGACTCGCCTACAATGAGCAGTTCTTC
- TRBD1 TRBJ1-1 TRBV18 CASSLDRGTEAFF TGTGCCAGCTCACTCGACAGGGGCACTGAAGCTTTCTTT
- - TRBJ1-2 TRBV7-2 CASRSGGYGYTF TGTGCCAGCAGATCGGGGGGGTATGGCTACACCTTC
- - TRBJ2-1 TRBV11-2 CASSLVLEGQFF TGTGCCAGCAGCTTAGTTTTGGAGGGGCAGTTCTTC
- - TRBJ1-4 TRBV5-4 CASSTTPQGNEKLFF TGTGCCAGCAGTACGACCCCCCAGGGGAATGAAAAACTGTTTTTT
- - TRBJ2-5 TRBV2 CASSGGLGETQYF TGTGCCAGCAGTGGTGGGCTGGGAGAGACCCAGTACTTC
- - TRBJ1-4 TRBV11-2 CASTPGVGREKLFF TGTGCCAGCACCCCCGGGGTTGGTCGCGAAAAACTGTTTTTT
- TRBD1 TRBJ2-7 TRBV18 CASSPGQFYEQYF TGTGCCAGCTCACCGGGACAGTTCTACGAGCAGTACTTC
- - TRBJ1-1 TRBV4-1 CASSPLGVNTEAFF TGCGCCAGCAGCCCCTTGGGAGTGAACACTGAAGCTTTCTTT
- TRBD2 TRBJ2-7 TRBV13 CASSARLHGLAGVYEQYF TGTGCCAGCAGCGCCCGCCTCCATGGACTAGCGGGAGTCTACGAGCAGTACTTC
few - TRBJ1-2 TRBV6-5 CASSRTRYTNYGYTF TGTGCCAGCAGTCGGACAAGATATACTAACTATGGCTACACCTTC
few - TRBJ1-2 TRBV19 CASKPTDVHGYTF TGTGCCAGTAAACCGACAGATGTCCATGGCTACACCTTC
- TRBD1 TRBJ1-5 TRBV19 CASSFNRGEPQHF TGTGCCAGTAGCTTCAACAGGGGTGAGCCCCAGCATTTT
- TRBD2 TRBJ2-1 TRBV7-9 CASSLVVASGGFYNEQFF TGTGCCAGCAGCTTAGTGGTTGCTAGCGGGGGATTCTACAATGAGCAGTTCTTC
- TRBD2 TRBJ2-2 TRBV25-1 CASSKLSGSGGELFF TGTGCCAGCAGTAAGCTTAGCGGGAGCGGCGGGGAGCTGTTTTTT
- TRBD1 TRBJ1-1 TRBV4-1 CASSLGQMNTEAFF TGCGCCAGCAGCTTGGGACAGATGAACACTGAAGCTTTCTTT
- - TRBJ2-5 TRBV14 CASSQEVGQETQYF TGTGCCAGCAGCCAAGAGGTCGGCCAAGAGACCCAGTACTTC
- - TRBJ2-7 TRBV12-5 CASALNGGYEQYF TGTGCTAGTGCCCTCAACGGGGGCTACGAGCAGTACTTC
- - TRBJ1-3 TRBV5-1 CASSPDSVSGNTIYF TGCGCCAGCAGCCCGGACAGTGTCTCTGGAAACACCATATATTTT
- - TRBJ1-2 TRBV14 CASSSGNYGYTF TGTGCCAGCAGCTCGGGTAACTATGGCTACACCTTC
- TRBD2 TRBJ2-3 TRBV3-1/TRBV3-2 CASSRPGLAPTDTQYF TGTGCCAGCAGCCGACCCGGACTAGCGCCCACAGATACGCAGTATTTT
- - TRBJ2-7 TRBV9 CASSADSISYEQYF TGTGCCAGCAGCGCGGACAGTATCTCCTACGAGCAGTACTTC
once - TRBJ1-2 TRBV9 CASSVEGVSSYGYTF TGTGCCAGCAGCGTAGAGGGGGTCAGCAGCTATGGCTACACCTTC
- - TRBJ2-6 TRBV3-1/TRBV3-2 CASSNGDRGANVLTF TGTGCCAGCAGCAACGGGGATCGTGGGGCCAACGTCCTGACTTTC
- TRBD1 TRBJ1-2 TRBV5-6 CASSLAGQGFYGYTF TGTGCCAGCAGCTTGGCAGGACAGGGCTTTTATGGCTACACCTTC
- - TRBJ2-1 TRBV27 CASSLGQNSYNEQFF TGTGCCAGCAGTTTAGGACAGAACTCCTACAATGAGCAGTTCTTC